This T cell receptor (beta chain) was sequenced in a study of blood T cell repertoires in COVID-19. The wider study: Samples taken during acute and convalescent COVID-19 were collected in the United States, Italy and Spain.

A Seattle source enrolled patients during active infection and followed them longitudinally. Trimming left V 5 bases short and J 4 bases short, with 14 bases between. CDR1 is SGHTA, CDR2 FQGNSA, per germline. The CDR3 has 14 residues. Authors' analysis steps: Nucleated cell counts were estimated from reference gene primer amplification. Sequencing was performed with immunoSEQ multiplex PCR; in TCRdb, only in-frame clones are kept and a portion is missing. The V and J calls and the clone size are those of that table, but D and trimming were determined from the DNA. The sample carries tens of thousands of clones, about four fifths recorded once. The table lists this clone with a count of one.

The V and J genes are TRBV7-2 and TRBJ1-1, with D tentatively TRBD1 (6 bases). The TCR comes from a man older than 75 with COVID-19, enrolled during active disease. Specimen: peripheral blood. The CDR3 region has the DNA TGTGCCAGCAGCCCGAGTTACAGGGCCACTGAAGCTTTCTTT. Its translation: CASSPSYRATEAFF.